This record concerns one TCR beta chain sequence. What it binds is not known. Gene names and germline refer to mouse. The read falls 4 residues short of the CDR3 end, and the missing part is taken from the germline J gene. This sample was taken from a study of CD8+ T cells in alopecia areata. On the study more broadly: Those receiving the skin were approximately 6-11-week-old female C3H/HeJ mice, whose grafts came from roughly 6-13-month-old C3H/HeJ donors with spontaneous alopecia.

Extraction of RNA preceded its reverse transcription into cDNA, which served as the sequencing template. Using immunoSEQ multiplex PCR, the repertoire was profiled, and TCRdb retains in-frame clones only, with some absent. The sample contains approximately 280,000 clones, none of them singletons. The authors sorted pooled cutaneous lymph node cells using CD4, CD8alpha, NKG2D, NKG2ACE and other markers. Findings and limits, study-wide: Normal scalp had lower clonality than lesional scalp, with alopecia totalis/universalis lesions showing this most strongly. Scalp sample data also include resident alphabeta T cells from normal skin. TCRs were shared less clearly across patients than in mice, possibly for HLA-related reasons.

V was clipped by 1 base and J by 2 bases; unmatched bases: 2. Looked up from germline, CDR1 is LGHNA and CDR2 is YNLKQL (reference sequence). The CDR3 extends over 16 amino acids. The clonotype comes from a C3H/HeJ mouse with alopecia areata. The mice in this strain carry MHC haplotype H2-k. This sequence joins TRBV5 and TRBJ2-4; 11 positions match TRBD2. The material sequenced was CD4+ T cells sorted from a lymph node. CDR3 protein: CASSQGLGGIQNTLYF. The covered CDR3 bases are TGTGCCAGCAGCCAAGGACTGGGGGGGATTCAAAAC.